This TCR beta chain was profiled in a study of blood T cell repertoires in COVID-19. On the study more broadly: Samples of COVID-19 (acute and convalescent) were obtained from the United States, Italy and Spain. Nucleic acid was either cDNA or gDNA, and it came from T cells, B-cell-depleted T cells, or PBMCs.

Authors' processing steps: Amplified reference gene primers provided the basis for estimating nucleated cell counts. Here immunoSEQ multiplex PCR was the method, and the copy in TCRdb shows in-frame clones only, minus some. The V and J calls and clone size come from that table; D and trimming were worked out from the DNA. The table has a few hundred thousand clones, approximately 83% seen once. Germline loops: CDR1 GTSNPN, CDR2 SVGIG (reference sequence). With V trimmed by 5 bases and J by 5 bases, 4 bases remained unmatched. The CDR3 loop spans 12 amino acids. A single count supports this clone. The V gene is TRBV30, the J gene TRBJ1-1; TRBD1 matches 8 bases. Material: peripheral blood. The receptor was isolated from a young woman who had recovered from COVID-19. The CDR3 region is CAWADRGTEAFF. CDR3 coding DNA: TGTGCCTGGGCTGACAGGGGAACTGAAGCTTTCTTT.